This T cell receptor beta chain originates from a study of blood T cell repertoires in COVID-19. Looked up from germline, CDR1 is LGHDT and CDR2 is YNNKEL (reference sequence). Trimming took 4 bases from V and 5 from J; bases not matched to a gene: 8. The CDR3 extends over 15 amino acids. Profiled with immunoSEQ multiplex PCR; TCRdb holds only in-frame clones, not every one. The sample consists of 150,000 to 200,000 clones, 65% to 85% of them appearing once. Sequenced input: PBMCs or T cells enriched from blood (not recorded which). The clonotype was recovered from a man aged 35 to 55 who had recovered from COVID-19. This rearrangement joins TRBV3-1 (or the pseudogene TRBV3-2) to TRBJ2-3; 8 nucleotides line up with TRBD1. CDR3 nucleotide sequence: TGTGCCAGCAGCCCCCAAGGACAGGGACGAGATACGCAGTATTTT. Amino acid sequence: CASSPQGQGRDTQYF.